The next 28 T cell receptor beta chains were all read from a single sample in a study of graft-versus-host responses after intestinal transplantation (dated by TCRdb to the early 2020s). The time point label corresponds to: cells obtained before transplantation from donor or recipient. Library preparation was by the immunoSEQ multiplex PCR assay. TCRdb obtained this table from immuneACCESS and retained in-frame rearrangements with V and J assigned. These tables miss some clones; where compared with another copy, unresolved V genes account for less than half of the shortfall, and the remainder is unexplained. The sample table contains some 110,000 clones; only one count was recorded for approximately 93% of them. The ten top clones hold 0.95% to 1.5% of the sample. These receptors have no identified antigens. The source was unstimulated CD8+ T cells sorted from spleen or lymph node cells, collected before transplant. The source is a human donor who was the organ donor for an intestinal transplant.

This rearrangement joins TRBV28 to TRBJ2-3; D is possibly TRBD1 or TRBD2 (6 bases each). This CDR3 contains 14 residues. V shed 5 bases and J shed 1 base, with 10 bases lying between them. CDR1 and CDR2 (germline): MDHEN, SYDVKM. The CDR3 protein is CASSQEGGTDTQYF. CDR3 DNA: TGTGCCAGCAGTCAGGAGGGGGGCACAGATACGCAGTATTTT.

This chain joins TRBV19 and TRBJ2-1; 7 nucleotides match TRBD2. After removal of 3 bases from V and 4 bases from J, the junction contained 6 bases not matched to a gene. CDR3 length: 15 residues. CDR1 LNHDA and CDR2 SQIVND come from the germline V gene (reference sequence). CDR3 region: CASSINGRAYNEQFF. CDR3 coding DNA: TGTGCCAGTAGTATTAATGGGAGGGCTTACAATGAGCAGTTCTTC.

CDR3 in amino acids: CASSGTSGTYEQYF. CDR3 nucleotide sequence: TGTGCCAGCAGTGGAACTAGCGGAACCTACGAGCAGTACTTC. The V and J genes are TRBV6-4 and TRBJ2-7; 8 bases are a match to TRBD2. Germline V gene data show CDR1 as MRHNA and CDR2 as SNTAGT. The ends lost 4 bases at V and 2 bases at J; junction bases unmatched: 4. The CDR3 has 14 amino acids.

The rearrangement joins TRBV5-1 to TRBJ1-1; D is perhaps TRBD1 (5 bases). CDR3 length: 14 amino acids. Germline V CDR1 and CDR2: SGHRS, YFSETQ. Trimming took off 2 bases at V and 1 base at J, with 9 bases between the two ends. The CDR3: CASSFVGTNTEAFF. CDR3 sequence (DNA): TGCGCCAGCAGCTTTGTAGGGACGAACACTGAAGCTTTCTTT.

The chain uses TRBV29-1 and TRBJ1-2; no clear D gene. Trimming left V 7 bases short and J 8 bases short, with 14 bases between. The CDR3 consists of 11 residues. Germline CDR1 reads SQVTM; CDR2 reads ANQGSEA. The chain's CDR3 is CSANDIQGYTF. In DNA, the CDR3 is TGCAGCGCAAACGACATCCAGGGCTACACCTTC.

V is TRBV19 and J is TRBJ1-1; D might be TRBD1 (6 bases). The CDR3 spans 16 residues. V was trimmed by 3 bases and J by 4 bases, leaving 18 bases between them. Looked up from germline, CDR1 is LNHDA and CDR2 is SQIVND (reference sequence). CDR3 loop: CASSISQGRMSTEAFF. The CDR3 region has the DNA TGTGCCAGTAGTATTTCGCAGGGGCGAATGAGCACTGAAGCTTTCTTT.

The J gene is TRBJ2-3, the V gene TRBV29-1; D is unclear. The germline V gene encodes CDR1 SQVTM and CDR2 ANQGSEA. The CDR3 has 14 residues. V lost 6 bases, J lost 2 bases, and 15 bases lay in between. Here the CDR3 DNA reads TGCAGCGTGCCTGCGGAGTGGGCCACAGATACGCAGTATTTT. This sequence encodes CSVPAEWATDTQYF.

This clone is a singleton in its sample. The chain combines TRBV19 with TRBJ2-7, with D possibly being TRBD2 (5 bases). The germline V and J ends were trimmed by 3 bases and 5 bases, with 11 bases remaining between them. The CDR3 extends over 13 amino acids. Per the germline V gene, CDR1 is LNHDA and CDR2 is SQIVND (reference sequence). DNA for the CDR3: TGTGCCAGTAGTATTGGACCGGGGAACGAGCAGTACTTC. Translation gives CASSIGPGNEQYF.

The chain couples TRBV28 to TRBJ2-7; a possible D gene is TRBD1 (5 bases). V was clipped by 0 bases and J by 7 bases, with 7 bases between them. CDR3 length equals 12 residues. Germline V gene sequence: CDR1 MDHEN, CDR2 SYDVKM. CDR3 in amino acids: CASSLWGREQYF. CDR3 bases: TGTGCCAGCAGTTTATGGGGGCGGGAGCAGTACTTC.

CDR3 sequence: CSASWNTEAFF. As DNA, the CDR3 is TGCAGTGCTAGCTGGAACACTGAAGCTTTCTTT. V is TRBV20-1 and J is TRBJ1-1; D ambiguous. The V gene lost 3 bases and the J gene lost 1 base, with 3 bases spanning the gap. This CDR3 has 11 residues. From germline, CDR1 is DFQATT and CDR2 SNEGSKA (reference sequence).

The CDR3 DNA follows: TGCGCCAGCAGCCAATCTGCTAGCGGAACCTACGAGCAGTACTTC. Encoded protein: CASSQSASGTYEQYF. The J gene is TRBJ2-7, the V gene TRBV4-3; TRBD2 matches at 7 bases. The V gene's germline CDR1 is LGHNA and CDR2 YSLEER. Trimming at V came to 2 bases and at J to 2 bases, leaving 6 bases not matched to a gene. CDR3 length equals 15 residues.

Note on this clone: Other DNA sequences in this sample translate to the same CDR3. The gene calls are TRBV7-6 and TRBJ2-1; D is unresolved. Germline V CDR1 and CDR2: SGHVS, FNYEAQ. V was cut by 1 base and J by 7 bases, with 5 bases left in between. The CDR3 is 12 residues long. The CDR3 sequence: CASSLVGNEQFF. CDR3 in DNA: TGTGCCAGCAGCTTAGTCGGTAATGAGCAGTTCTTC. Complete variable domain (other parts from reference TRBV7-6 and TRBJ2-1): GAGVSQSPRYKVTKRGQDVALRCDPISGHVSLYWYRQALGQGPEFLTYFNYEAQQDKSGLPNDRFSAERPEGSISTLTIQRTEQRDSAMYRCASSLVGNEQFFGPGTRLTVL.

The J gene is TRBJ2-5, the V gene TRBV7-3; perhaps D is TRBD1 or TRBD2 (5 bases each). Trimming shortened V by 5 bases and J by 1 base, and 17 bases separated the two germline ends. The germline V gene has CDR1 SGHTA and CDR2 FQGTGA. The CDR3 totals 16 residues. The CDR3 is CASSPPRTGLQETQYF. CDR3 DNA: TGTGCCAGCAGCCCGCCCCGAACGGGGCTCCAAGAGACCCAGTACTTC.

As DNA, the CDR3 is TGTGCCAGCAGTCTTAGACAGGGAGTCTATGGCTACACCTTC. This sequence encodes CASSLRQGVYGYTF. The J gene is TRBJ1-2, the V gene TRBV6-6; 7 bases map to TRBD1. The germline CDR1 and CDR2 sequences are MNHNY and SVGAGI (reference sequence). The V and J ends lost 5 bases and 4 bases, in that order; junction bases with no gene match: 7. There are 14 residues in the CDR3.

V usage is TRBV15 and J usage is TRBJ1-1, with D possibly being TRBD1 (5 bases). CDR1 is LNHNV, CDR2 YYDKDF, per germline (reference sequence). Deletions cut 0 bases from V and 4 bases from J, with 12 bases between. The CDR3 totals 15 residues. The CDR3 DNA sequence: TGTGCCACCAGCAGAGAGGTCGGGGGATTCACTGAAGCTTTCTTT. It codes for CATSREVGGFTEAFF.

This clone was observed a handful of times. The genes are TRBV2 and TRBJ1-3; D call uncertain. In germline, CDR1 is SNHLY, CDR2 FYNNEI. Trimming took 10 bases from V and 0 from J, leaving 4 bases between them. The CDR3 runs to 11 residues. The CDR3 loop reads CAILSGNTIYF. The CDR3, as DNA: TGTGCCATCCTCTCTGGAAACACCATATATTTT.

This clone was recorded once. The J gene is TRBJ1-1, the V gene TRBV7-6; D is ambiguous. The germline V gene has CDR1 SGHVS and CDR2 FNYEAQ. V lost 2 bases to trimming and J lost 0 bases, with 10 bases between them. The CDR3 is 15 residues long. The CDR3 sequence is CASSLNSPMNTEAFF. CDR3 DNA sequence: TGTGCCAGCAGCTTAAACAGTCCTATGAACACTGAAGCTTTCTTT. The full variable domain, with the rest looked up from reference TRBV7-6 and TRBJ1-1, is GAGVSQSPRYKVTKRGQDVALRCDPISGHVSLYWYRQALGQGPEFLTYFNYEAQQDKSGLPNDRFSAERPEGSISTLTIQRTEQRDSAMYRCASSLNSPMNTEAFFGQGTRLTVV.

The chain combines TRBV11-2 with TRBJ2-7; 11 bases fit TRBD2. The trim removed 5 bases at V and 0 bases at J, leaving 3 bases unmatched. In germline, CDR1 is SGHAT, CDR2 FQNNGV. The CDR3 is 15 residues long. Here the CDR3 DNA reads TGTGCCAGCAGCACTGGGACTAGCGGCTCCTACGAGCAGTACTTC. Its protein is CASSTGTSGSYEQYF.

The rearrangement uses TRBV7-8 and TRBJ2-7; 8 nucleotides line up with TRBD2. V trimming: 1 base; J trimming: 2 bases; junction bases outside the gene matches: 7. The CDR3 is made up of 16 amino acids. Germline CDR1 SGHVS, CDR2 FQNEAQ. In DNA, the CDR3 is TGTGCCAGCAGCTTAGAGGAGCGGGAGTCCCCCTACGAGCAGTACTTC. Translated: CASSLEERESPYEQYF.

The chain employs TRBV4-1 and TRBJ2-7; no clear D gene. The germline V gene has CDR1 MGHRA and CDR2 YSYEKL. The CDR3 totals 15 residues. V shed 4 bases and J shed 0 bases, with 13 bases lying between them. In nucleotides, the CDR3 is TGCGCCAGCAGCCCAGGTATCGGTCCCTCCTACGAGCAGTACTTC. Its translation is CASSPGIGPSYEQYF.

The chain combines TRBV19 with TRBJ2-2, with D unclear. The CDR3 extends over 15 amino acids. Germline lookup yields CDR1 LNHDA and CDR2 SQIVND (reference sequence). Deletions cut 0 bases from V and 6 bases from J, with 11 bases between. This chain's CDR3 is CASSIEVMGSGELFF. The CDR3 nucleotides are TGTGCCAGTAGTATAGAGGTCATGGGATCCGGGGAGCTGTTTTTT.

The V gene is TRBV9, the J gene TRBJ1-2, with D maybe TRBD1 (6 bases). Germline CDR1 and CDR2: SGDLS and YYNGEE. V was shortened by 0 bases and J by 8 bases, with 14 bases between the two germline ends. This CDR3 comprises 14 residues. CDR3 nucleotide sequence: TGTGCCAGCAGCGTAGAAGGGACACTTGACGGCTACACCTTC. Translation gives CASSVEGTLDGYTF.

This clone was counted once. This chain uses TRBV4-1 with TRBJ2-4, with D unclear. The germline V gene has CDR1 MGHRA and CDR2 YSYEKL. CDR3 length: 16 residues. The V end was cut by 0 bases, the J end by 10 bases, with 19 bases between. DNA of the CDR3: TGCGCCAGCAGCCAAGAGAATTACATCCGAAGGGAAATTCAGTACTTC. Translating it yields CASSQENYIRREIQYF.

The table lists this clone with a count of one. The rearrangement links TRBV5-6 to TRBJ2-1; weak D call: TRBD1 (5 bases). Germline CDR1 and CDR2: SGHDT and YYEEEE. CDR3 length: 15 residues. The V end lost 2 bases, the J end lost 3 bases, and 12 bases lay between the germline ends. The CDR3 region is CASSFTRVYYNEQFF. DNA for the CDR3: TGTGCCAGCAGCTTCACCAGGGTTTACTACAATGAGCAGTTCTTC.

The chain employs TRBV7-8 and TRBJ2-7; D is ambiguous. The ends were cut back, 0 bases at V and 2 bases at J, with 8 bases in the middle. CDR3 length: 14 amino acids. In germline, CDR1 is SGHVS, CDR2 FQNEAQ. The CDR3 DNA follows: TGTGCCAGCAGCTTAGCGGGCGGTACCTACGAGCAGTACTTC. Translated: CASSLAGGTYEQYF.

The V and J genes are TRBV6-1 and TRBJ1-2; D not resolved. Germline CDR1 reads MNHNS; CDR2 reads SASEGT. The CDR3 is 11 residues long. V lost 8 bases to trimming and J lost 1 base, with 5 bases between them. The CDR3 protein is CASSRNYGYTF. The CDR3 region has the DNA TGTGCCAGCTCACGTAACTATGGCTACACCTTC.

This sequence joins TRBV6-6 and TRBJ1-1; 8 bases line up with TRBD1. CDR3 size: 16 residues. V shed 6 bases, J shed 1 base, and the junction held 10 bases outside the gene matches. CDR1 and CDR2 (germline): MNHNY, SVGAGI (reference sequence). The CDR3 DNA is TGTGCCAGCAGATTATACAGGGACAGGCAGAACACTGAAGCTTTCTTT. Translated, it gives CASRLYRDRQNTEAFF.

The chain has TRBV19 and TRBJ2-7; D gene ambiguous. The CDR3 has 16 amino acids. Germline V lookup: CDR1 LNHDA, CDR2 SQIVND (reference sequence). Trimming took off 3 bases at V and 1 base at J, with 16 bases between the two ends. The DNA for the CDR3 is TGTGCCAGTAGTATTCAAGGGCCCAGTTCGTCCTACGAGCAGTACTTC. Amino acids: CASSIQGPSSSYEQYF.